The next 15 T cell receptor beta chains were all read from a single sample in a study of CD8+CD57+ T cells in acquired aplastic anemia. Before being chosen for sequencing, patients had shown CD8+CD57+ cell expansion by flow cytometry. TCR beta VDJ and CDR3 profiling used genomic DNA as template. TCRdb re-derived calls from the reads in MiXCR, one entry per CDR3 protein. The sample includes fewer than 250,000 distinct CDR3 sequences, approximately 50% of them seen just once. Material for sequencing was sorted CD4+, CD8+, or CD8+CD57+ T cells (not recorded which) from PBMCs. The source of these receptors is a human donor with aplastic anemia.

The chain is built from TRBV25-1 and TRBJ2-1; 10 positions agree with TRBD2. There are 16 residues in the CDR3. The germline V gene encodes CDR1 MGHDK and CDR2 SYGVNS. V dropped 5 bases and J dropped 3; count of bases not matched to a gene: 7. The CDR3: CASSYPWTSGYNEQFF. CDR3 DNA sequence: TGTGCCAGCAGTTACCCATGGACTAGCGGCTACAATGAGCAGTTCTTC.

In its sample, this clonotype was seen many times. V and J are TRBV15 and TRBJ2-5, with D tentatively TRBD1 (6 bases). CDR3 size: 14 residues. Trimming stripped 3 bases from V and 1 base from J, with 9 bases between. From germline, CDR1 is LNHNV and CDR2 YYDKDF (reference sequence). CDR3 sequence: CATSRDRFQETQYF. The CDR3 nucleotides are TGTGCCACCAGCAGGGACAGATTCCAAGAGACCCAGTACTTC.

This clonotype was recorded many times. The chain carries TRBV6-4 and TRBJ2-1, with 10 bases aligning to TRBD1. J gave up 8 bases and V 4 bases, and 2 bases lay outside the gene matches. Germline loops: CDR1 MRHNA, CDR2 SNTAGT. The CDR3 covers 13 residues. CDR3 in DNA: TGTGCCAGCAGTGGGGACAGGGGCGATGAGCAGTTCTTC. Protein sequence: CASSGDRGDEQFF.

This clonotype was detected a few times. This chain joins TRBV11-3 and TRBJ2-7; 14 bases agree with TRBD2. The V gene's germline CDR1 is SGHNT and CDR2 YENEEA. The CDR3 totals 17 residues. V lost 4 bases to trimming and J lost 5 bases; unmatched junction nucleotides: 10. The CDR3 sequence is CASSSRTSGRRSDEQYF. CDR3 DNA sequence: TGTGCCAGCAGCTCACGGACTAGCGGGAGGCGGAGTGACGAGCAGTACTTC.

This clonotype was found many times. The J gene is TRBJ1-4, the V gene TRBV29-1; D perhaps matches TRBD1 (6 bases). V gave up 6 bases and J gave up 2 bases, with 13 bases separating them. The CDR3 sequence is 14 residues long. Germline V gene lookup returns CDR1 SQVTM and CDR2 ANQGSEA. The CDR3 bases are TGCAGCGTCCAAGGGGGAGGGACTAATGAAAAACTGTTTTTT. This gives the protein CSVQGGGTNEKLFF.

This clonotype was detected ten times or more. The V call is TRBV9, the J call TRBJ2-3; D remains ambiguous. Germline V gene data show CDR1 as SGDLS and CDR2 as YYNGEE. With 0 bases removed from V and 2 bases from J, the gap between germline ends came to 4 bases. This CDR3 is 13 amino acids long. For the CDR3, the DNA is TGTGCCAGCAGCGTAGCCGACACAGATACGCAGTATTTT. It translates to CASSVADTDTQYF.

The V gene is TRBV20-1, the J gene TRBJ2-5, with D maybe TRBD2 (5 bases). Germline V gives CDR1 DFQATT, CDR2 SNEGSKA (reference sequence). Trimming took 1 base from V and 5 from J, leaving 14 bases between them. The CDR3 covers 14 residues. CDR3 protein: CSARAGRDWETQYF. In DNA form, the CDR3 reads TGCAGTGCTAGAGCAGGACGGGATTGGGAGACCCAGTACTTC.

This clonotype was recorded a few times. V and J are TRBV19 and TRBJ1-2; no reliable D call. The CDR3 consists of 12 residues. Trimming removed 5 bases from V and 9 bases from J, with 13 bases in between. The germline CDR1 and CDR2 sequences are LNHDA and SQIVND (reference sequence). In DNA form, the CDR3 reads TGTGCCAGTAGTCGGGTATTAGATCGCTACACCTTC. This encodes CASSRVLDRYTF.

A note on this clonotype: This may be a read error: a much more frequent sequence differs by one nucleotide. The V call is TRBV9, the J call TRBJ2-7, with 7 bases lining up with TRBD2. V dropped 1 base and J dropped 3; count of bases not matched to a gene: 4. The CDR3 contains 14 residues. Germline CDR1 is SGDLS and CDR2 is YYNGEE. This chain's CDR3 is CASSVRGGYYEQYF. The CDR3 nucleotides are TGTGCCAGCAGCGTAAGGGGAGGGTACTACGAGCAGTACTTC.

This clonotype was detected ten times or more. This chain links TRBV4-3 with TRBJ2-6; TRBD1 might be the D (6 bases). The CDR3 totals 16 residues. Germline V gene lookup returns CDR1 LGHNA and CDR2 YSLEER. V dropped 3 bases and J dropped 0 bases, with 9 bases sitting between them. The CDR3 bases are TGCGCCAGCAGCCAGGACAGCACCTCTGGGGCCAACGTCCTGACTTTC. As protein: CASSQDSTSGANVLTF.

The table lists this clonotype with a few counts. J is TRBJ2-6 and V is TRBV15; TRBD1 matches 8 bases. Losses at the gene ends were 8 bases for V and 0 bases for J; bases not matched to a gene: 0. Per germline, CDR1 LNHNV and CDR2 YYDKDF (reference sequence). The CDR3 spans 14 residues. CDR3 in amino acids: CATQGASGANVLTF. In DNA form, the CDR3 reads TGTGCCACCCAGGGGGCCTCTGGGGCCAACGTCCTGACTTTC.

V gene TRBV5-1 combines with J gene TRBJ1-2; TRBD1 aligns across 10 bases. Germline V CDR1 and CDR2: SGHRS, YFSETQ. J gave up 4 bases and V 4 bases, and 16 bases lay outside the gene matches. The CDR3 length is 18 residues. This CDR3 reads CASSKTGTGALRLYGYTF. For the CDR3, the DNA is TGCGCCAGCAGCAAAACCGGGACAGGGGCACTAAGACTCTATGGCTACACCTTC.

A remark on this clonotype: Since a much larger clone is just one base distant, this may be a read error. The V and J genes are TRBV7-9 and TRBJ2-2, with a tentative D call TRBD2 (6 bases). The germline V gene encodes CDR1 SEHNR and CDR2 FQNEAQ (reference sequence). The V end lost 5 bases, the J end lost 4 bases, and 17 bases lay between the germline ends. The CDR3 sequence is 16 residues long. The CDR3 here is CASSPEAGWTTGELFF. For the CDR3, the DNA is TGTGCCAGCAGCCCTGAGGCGGGGTGGACCACCGGGGAGCTGTTTTTT.

A remark on this clonotype: The DNA is left out, because the CDR3 cannot be placed on it with certainty; the CDR3 is given as TCRdb lists it. The chain employs TRBV7-9 and TRBJ2-3; TRBD2, the table's D call, lacks a check against the DNA. CDR1 is SEHNR, CDR2 FQNEAQ, per germline (reference sequence). The CDR3 length equals 12 residues, ends included. This CDR3 reads CASSFAGGIWYF.

This clonotype was seen only a few times. The genes are TRBV27 and TRBJ2-1; the D is unclear. V lost 5 bases and J lost 5, with 7 bases in between. This CDR3 contains 12 residues. CDR1 is MNHEY and CDR2 is SMNVEV in the germline V gene (reference sequence). In DNA form, the CDR3 reads TGTGCCAGCAGTACGGCAAACAATGAGCAGTTCTTC. This sequence encodes CASSTANNEQFF.